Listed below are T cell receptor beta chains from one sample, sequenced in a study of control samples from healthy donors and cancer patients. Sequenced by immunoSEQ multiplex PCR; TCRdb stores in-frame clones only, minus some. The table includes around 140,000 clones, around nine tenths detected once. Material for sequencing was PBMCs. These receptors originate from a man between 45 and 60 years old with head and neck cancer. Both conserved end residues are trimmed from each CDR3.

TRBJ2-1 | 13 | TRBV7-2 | ASSLGGAGGDEQF
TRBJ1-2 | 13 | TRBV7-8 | ASSLGSSTSYGYT
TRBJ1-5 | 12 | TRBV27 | ASSLQGSNQPQH
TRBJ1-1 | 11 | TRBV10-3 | AISEGTEFEAF
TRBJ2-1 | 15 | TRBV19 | ASSRSGGSGSWNEQF
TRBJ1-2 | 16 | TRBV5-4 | ASSLRRQIGLPNYGYT
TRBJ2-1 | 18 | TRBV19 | ASSSTALGLAGGHYNEQF
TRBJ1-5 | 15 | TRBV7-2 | ASSKGGAGGRVEPQH
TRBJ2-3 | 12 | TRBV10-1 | ASSGTLLADTQY
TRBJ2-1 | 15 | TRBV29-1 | SVGGTSGVSSYNEQF
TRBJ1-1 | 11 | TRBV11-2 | ASSPMQGSEAF
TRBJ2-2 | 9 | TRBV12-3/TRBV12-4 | ASSLPGELF
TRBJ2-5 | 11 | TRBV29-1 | SVAGEYQETQY
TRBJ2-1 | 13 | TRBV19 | ASSIDLGTYNEQF
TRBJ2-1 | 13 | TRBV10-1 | ASSEDSGAYNEQF
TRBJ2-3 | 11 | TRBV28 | ASSPKQGSSQY